Shown below are 17 T cell receptor beta chains from a single sample sequenced in a study of T cell repertoires in cytomegalovirus infection. Which antigens these TCRs recognize remains unknown. TCRdb called the reads again in MiXCR, with one record for every CDR3 protein. Of fewer than 1,000,000 distinct CDR3 sequences listed, around 32% were seen once; the top ten hold roughly 12%. The input for sequencing was cultured CD8+ T cells from PBMCs, taken from culture after CMV antigen stimulation. The receptor source for this set is a human donor in good health (CMV status not recorded). Some clones in this sample may be carry-over from other donors' samples.

The chain recombines TRBV27 with TRBJ2-1, with D possibly called TRBD1 or TRBD2 (5 bases each). The V gene lost 7 bases and the J gene lost 3 bases, with 16 bases spanning the gap. The CDR3 covers 15 residues. The germline V gene has CDR1 MNHEY and CDR2 SMNVEV (reference sequence). The CDR3 protein is CASNPRWGNYNEQFF. CDR3 coding DNA: TGTGCCAGCAACCCCCGATGGGGGAACTACAATGAGCAGTTCTTC.

The chain joins TRBV11-2 to TRBJ1-5; D is possibly TRBD1 (5 bases). The CDR3 has 19 residues. Germline assignment: CDR1 SGHAT and CDR2 FQNNGV. Trimming took off 5 bases at V and 0 bases at J, with 23 bases between the two ends. The CDR3 DNA follows: TGTGCCAGCAGCCAAGGAGGGACCTGGGAGGGGAATAGCAATCAGCCCCAGCATTTT. This sequence encodes CASSQGGTWEGNSNQPQHF.

Remarks on this clonotype: A read error may produce the germline difference seen at one junction end. The chain uses TRBV4-1 and TRBJ2-3; D is undetermined. Germline V gene data show CDR1 as MGHRA and CDR2 as YSYEKL. The CDR3 loop spans 13 amino acids. The CDR3 DNA is TGTGCCAGCAGCCAAGTGTATGCAGATACGCAGTATTTT. Protein sequence: CASSQVYADTQYF.

The rearrangement joins TRBV9 to TRBJ2-7; D remains unclear. Germline CDR1 and CDR2: SGDLS and YYNGEE. The V gene lost 4 bases and the J gene lost 0 bases, with 11 bases spanning the gap. This CDR3 has 14 residues. The DNA for the CDR3 is TGTGCCAGCAGCCGACAAGACAACTCCTACGAGCAGTACGTC. It specifies CASSRQDNSYEQYV.

As concerns this clonotype: A much larger clone lies a single base off, so this may be a read error. V gene TRBV7-8 combines with J gene TRBJ1-4; the D is unclear. Germline CDR1 is SGHVS and CDR2 is FQNEAQ. Trimming removed 3 bases at V and 12 bases at J, with 26 bases between. This CDR3 comprises 17 residues. The CDR3 sequence is CASSFAYGVWEVGELFF. The CDR3 nucleotides are TGTGCCAGCAGCTTCGCTTATGGAGTATGGGAAGTTGGGGAACTGTTTTTT.

V usage is TRBV7-3 and J usage is TRBJ2-3; tentative D call: TRBD1 (7 bases). CDR1 and CDR2 from the germline V gene are SGHTA and FQGTGA. This CDR3 is 16 amino acids long. V was cut by 5 bases and J by 4 bases, with 19 bases left in between. The CDR3 is CASSQTQGGDPDTQYF. DNA of the CDR3: TGTGCCAGCAGCCAAACGCAGGGGGGCGATCCAGATACGCAGTATTTT.

The rearrangement uses TRBV27 and TRBJ2-1, with a tentative D call TRBD1 (5 bases). The CDR3 contains 13 residues. CDR1 and CDR2 (germline): MNHEY, SMNVEV (reference sequence). V was trimmed by 2 bases and J by 9 bases, leaving 11 bases between them. CDR3 sequence reads: CASSLASQGEQFF. CDR3 DNA: TGTGCCAGCAGTTTAGCCTCCCAGGGTGAGCAGTTCTTC.

The chain employs TRBV7-6 and TRBJ2-1; D gene unclear. Germline values: CDR1 SGHVS, CDR2 FNYEAQ. The germline V and J ends were trimmed by 3 bases and 9 bases, with 12 bases remaining between them. The CDR3 is 13 amino acids. CDR3: CASSLAEVLEQFF. CDR3 DNA sequence: TGTGCCAGCAGCTTGGCCGAGGTGCTTGAGCAGTTCTTC.

This clonotype turned up a few times. The chain employs TRBV9 and TRBJ2-1, with 12 bases fitting TRBD1. The trim removed 4 bases at V and 1 base at J, leaving 9 bases unmatched. Per the germline V gene, CDR1 is SGDLS and CDR2 is YYNGEE. The CDR3 totals 18 residues. As DNA, the CDR3 is TGTGCCAGCAGCTTTACCGGGACAGGGGGCCCGTCCTACAATGAGCAGTTCTTC. This codes for CASSFTGTGGPSYNEQFF.

The chain employs TRBV2 and TRBJ2-7, with TRBD1 matching 9 bases. The V and J ends lost 4 bases and 0 bases, in that order; junction bases with no gene match: 13. The CDR3 runs to 18 residues. Germline V gene lookup returns CDR1 SNHLY and CDR2 FYNNEI. The CDR3 region is CASSGTRDRVPGSYEQYF. The CDR3 DNA is TGTGCCAGCAGTGGAACCCGGGACAGGGTCCCTGGCTCCTACGAGCAGTACTTC.

The chain links TRBV27 to TRBJ2-3, with a possible D match to TRBD1 (6 bases). The germline gives CDR1 MNHEY, CDR2 SMNVEV (reference sequence). The CDR3 consists of 17 residues. V lost 2 bases and J 2 bases, leaving 17 bases between the germline ends. The CDR3: CASSLLSARGYTDTQYF. CDR3 bases: TGTGCCAGCAGTTTACTATCGGCGAGGGGGTACACAGATACGCAGTATTTT.

This clonotype has more than one count but fewer than ten. The chain has TRBV6-2 or TRBV6-3 and TRBJ1-1; no firm D call. Trimming pared 0 bases from V and 1 base from J, leaving 6 bases between. The CDR3 totals 14 residues. The germline CDR1 and CDR2 sequences are MNHEY and SVGEGT. The CDR3 sequence is CASSYSLKNTEAFF. The CDR3 DNA sequence: TGTGCCAGCAGTTACTCCCTCAAGAACACTGAAGCTTTCTTT.

This clonotype was seen just once. One end of the junction fails to match germline, which may point to a read error. V usage is TRBV6-2 or TRBV6-3 and J usage is TRBJ2-1; 7 nucleotides agree with TRBD2. The CDR3 contains 13 residues. CDR1 is MNHEY and CDR2 is SVGEGT in the germline V gene. The CDR3 sequence: CVSNLPGGNEQFF. Here the CDR3 DNA reads TGTGTCAGCAATCTCCCGGGGGGTAATGAGCAGTTCTTC.

This clonotype was observed a handful of times. This chain joins TRBV7-8 and TRBJ1-2, with D unclear. V was cut by 4 bases and J by 1 base, with 7 bases left in between. From germline, CDR1 is SGHVS and CDR2 FQNEAQ. The CDR3 loop spans 13 amino acids. CDR3 DNA: TGTGCCAGCAGCTCTACAATTAACTATGGCTACACCTTC. This gives the protein CASSSTINYGYTF.

This clonotype was seen ten or more times. V and J are TRBV7-9 and TRBJ2-1; the D gene could be TRBD1 or TRBD2 (5 bases each). The CDR3 is made up of 13 amino acids. The V end lost 6 bases, the J end lost 5 bases, and 11 bases lay between the germline ends. The germline CDR1 and CDR2 sequences are SEHNR and FQNEAQ (reference sequence). The CDR3 nucleotides read TGTGCCAGCAGGATAGAGGGGCACAATGAGCAGTTCTTC. This translates into CASRIEGHNEQFF. Filled out from reference TRBV7-9 and TRBJ2-1, the complete variable domain reads DTGVSQNPRHKITKRGQNVTFRCDPISEHNRLYWYRQTLGQGPEFLTYFQNEAQLEKSRLLSDRFSAERPKGSFSTLEIQRTEQGDSAMYLCASRIEGHNEQFFGPGTRLTVL.

This sequence joins TRBV20-1 and TRBJ1-6; TRBD1 matches 7 bases. CDR3 length: 14 residues. CDR1 and CDR2 from the germline V gene are DFQATT and SNEGSKA (reference sequence). V shed 3 bases and J 14 bases; nucleotides not matched to a gene: 13. The CDR3 is CSARIRDSSLALHF. DNA of the CDR3: TGCAGTGCTAGGATCCGGGACAGCTCTTTGGCCCTCCACTTT.

V gene TRBV4-1 combines with J gene TRBJ2-3, with D perhaps matching TRBD2 (5 bases). This CDR3 has 17 residues. Trimming cost V 0 bases and J 4 bases, with 17 bases left between them. Germline CDR1 and CDR2: MGHRA and YSYEKL. CDR3 nucleotides: TGCGCCAGCAGCCAAGATCTCTATGGTTCGGAGGCAGATACGCAGTATTTT. Its translation is CASSQDLYGSEADTQYF.